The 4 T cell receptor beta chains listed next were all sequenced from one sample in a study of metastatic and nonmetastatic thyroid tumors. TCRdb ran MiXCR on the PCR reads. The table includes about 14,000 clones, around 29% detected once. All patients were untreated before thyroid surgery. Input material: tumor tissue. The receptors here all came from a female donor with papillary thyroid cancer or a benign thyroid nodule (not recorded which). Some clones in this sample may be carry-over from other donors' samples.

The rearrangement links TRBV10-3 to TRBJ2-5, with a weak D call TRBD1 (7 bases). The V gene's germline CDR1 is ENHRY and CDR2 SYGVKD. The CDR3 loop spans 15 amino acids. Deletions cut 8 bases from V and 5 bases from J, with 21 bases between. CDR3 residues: CAIQSDGGGVETQYF. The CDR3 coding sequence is TGTGCCATCCAAAGCGACGGAGGGGGCGTTGAGACCCAGTACTTC.

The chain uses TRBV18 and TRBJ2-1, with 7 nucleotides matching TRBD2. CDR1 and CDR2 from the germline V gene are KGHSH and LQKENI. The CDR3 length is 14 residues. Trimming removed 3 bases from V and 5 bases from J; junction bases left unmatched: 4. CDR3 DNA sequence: TGTGCCAGCTCACCCCAGCGGGGACACAATGAGCAGTTCTTC. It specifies CASSPQRGHNEQFF.

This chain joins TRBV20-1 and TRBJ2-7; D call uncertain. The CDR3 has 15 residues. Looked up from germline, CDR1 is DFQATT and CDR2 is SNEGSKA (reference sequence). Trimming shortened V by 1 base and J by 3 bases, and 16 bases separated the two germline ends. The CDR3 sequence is CSARVRGGGIYEQYF. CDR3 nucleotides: TGCAGTGCTAGAGTTCGTGGCGGCGGAATCTACGAGCAGTACTTC.

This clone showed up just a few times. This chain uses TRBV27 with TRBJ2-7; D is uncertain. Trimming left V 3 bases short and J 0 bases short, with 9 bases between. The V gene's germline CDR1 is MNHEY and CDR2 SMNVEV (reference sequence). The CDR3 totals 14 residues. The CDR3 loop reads CASSFTTNSYEQYF. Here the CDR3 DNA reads TGTGCCAGCAGTTTCACCACCAACTCCTACGAGCAGTACTTC.